These 14 T cell receptor beta chains originate from one sample sequenced in a study of T-cell memory formation after mild COVID-19. MiXCR, run by TCRdb on the 5' RACE reads, gives a single entry per CDR3 protein. Of roughly 300,000 distinct CDR3 sequences in the sample, around 15% were seen once. The specimen was PBMCs or a T cell subset sorted from them (not recorded which). Receptors originate from a man younger than 35 who had mild COVID-19 (a few samples of this study predate the infection). Cell type and time point are not known.

In its sample, this clonotype was seen once. J is TRBJ2-3 and V is TRBV5-1, with D unclear. Per germline, CDR1 SGHRS and CDR2 YFSETQ. V was pared by 6 bases and J by 2 bases, with 10 bases between. CDR3 length: 13 residues. The CDR3, as DNA: TGCGCCAGCACGTCTACAACCACAGATACGCAGTATTTT. Translated, it gives CASTSTTTDTQYF.

The sample holds a few counts of this clonotype. The chain has TRBV12-3 or TRBV12-4 and TRBJ1-1; D gene uncertain. Trimming stripped 6 bases from V and 5 bases from J, with 16 bases between. The CDR3 spans 14 residues. The CDR3 is CASSQRLEWTEAFF. The CDR3 region has the DNA TGTGCCAGCAGCCAACGGTTAGAGTGGACTGAAGCTTTCTTT.

The table lists this clonotype with a few counts. This chain joins TRBV7-9 and TRBJ2-5; D ambiguous. The CDR3 runs to 15 residues. Trimming removed 1 base at V and 4 bases at J, with 13 bases between. Per the germline V gene, CDR1 is SEHNR and CDR2 is FQNEAQ (reference sequence). The CDR3 sequence is CASSLGGGPGETQYF. The CDR3 region has the DNA TGTGCCAGCAGCTTAGGAGGTGGTCCGGGAGAGACCCAGTACTTC. The full variable domain, completed using reference TRBV7-9 and TRBJ2-5, is DTGVSQNPRHKITKRGQNVTFRCDPISEHNRLYWYRQTLGQGPEFLTYFQNEAQLEKSRLLSDRFSAERPKGSFSTLEIQRTEQGDSAMYLCASSLGGGPGETQYFGPGTRLLVL.

The V call is TRBV29-1, the J call TRBJ1-1; D is unclear. This CDR3 has 14 residues. The V gene's germline CDR1 is SQVTM and CDR2 ANQGSEA. Trimming stripped 5 bases from V and 4 bases from J, with 17 bases between. CDR3 sequence: CSVPGFGETTEAFF. In DNA form, the CDR3 reads TGCAGCGTTCCGGGTTTCGGTGAGACCACTGAAGCTTTCTTT.

V gene TRBV24-1 combines with J gene TRBJ2-3, with D hard to call. Trimming pared 2 bases from V and 9 bases from J, leaving 11 bases between. The CDR3 runs to 13 residues. Germline CDR1 KGHDR, CDR2 SFDVKD. The CDR3: CATSDSKFRTQYF. CDR3 DNA: TGTGCCACCAGTGATTCTAAGTTCCGCACGCAGTATTTT.

The chain has TRBV7-9 and TRBJ2-7; D possibly uses TRBD1 or TRBD2 (5 bases each). Germline V lookup: CDR1 SEHNR, CDR2 FQNEAQ (reference sequence). Between the trimmed V and J ends, which lost 6 bases and 0 bases, there was a span of 15 bases. There are 15 residues in the CDR3. CDR3 nucleotide sequence: TGTGCCAGCAGTAAGGGCGAGGGGCCCTCCTACGAGCAGTACGTC. Amino acid sequence: CASSKGEGPSYEQYV.

The rearrangement joins TRBV29-1 to TRBJ2-1; 9 bases fit TRBD1. This CDR3 contains 15 residues. From germline, CDR1 is SQVTM and CDR2 ANQGSEA. The J segment lost 8 bases and the V segment lost 6 bases, leaving 14 bases of the junction unmatched. This CDR3 is CSVATGGAGSDEQFF. In nucleotides, the CDR3 is TGCAGCGTGGCTACAGGGGGCGCAGGTTCGGATGAGCAGTTCTTC.

This clonotype turned up a few times. V usage is TRBV20-1 and J usage is TRBJ2-7; D gene ambiguous. This CDR3 region has 13 residues. In germline, CDR1 is DFQATT, CDR2 SNEGSKA (reference sequence). V gave up 0 bases and J gave up 2 bases, with 8 bases separating them. The CDR3 here is CSARDPRTYEQYV. The DNA for the CDR3 is TGCAGTGCTAGAGATCCCCGTACCTACGAGCAGTACGTC.

Only a few counts were recorded for this clonotype. The chain couples TRBV5-6 to TRBJ2-1; TRBD2 matches at 11 bases. The V gene's germline CDR1 is SGHDT and CDR2 YYEEEE. The V segment lost 4 bases and the J segment 7 bases; nucleotides outside the gene matches: 10. This CDR3 has 16 amino acids. The CDR3 nucleotides are TGTGCCAGCAGCCTAGCGGGGGGCCTTGTTGGAAATGAGCAGTTCTTC. Encoded protein: CASSLAGGLVGNEQFF.

This clonotype has just a few counts. This sequence joins TRBV3-1 and TRBJ2-3; perhaps TRBD1 as D (5 bases). The CDR3 is 13 amino acids. Germline CDR1 LGHDT, CDR2 YNNKEL (reference sequence). The V and J ends lost 4 bases and 5 bases respectively, with 10 bases between them. The CDR3 protein is CASSRRAEDTQYF. In nucleotides, the CDR3 is TGTGCCAGCAGCCGCAGGGCCGAAGATACGCAGTATTTT.

The chain recombines TRBV12-3 or TRBV12-4 with TRBJ1-1; D might be TRBD1 (6 bases). There are 13 residues in the CDR3. V was shortened by 4 bases and J by 6 bases, with 12 bases between the two germline ends. The CDR3 DNA reads TGTGCCAGCAGTTGGGGGGGCGGCGCTGAAGCTTTCTTT. Translation gives CASSWGGGAEAFF.

This clonotype appeared a single time. The chain recombines TRBV4-1 with TRBJ2-3; 12 bases agree with TRBD2. The germline gives CDR1 MGHRA, CDR2 YSYEKL. Trimming cost V 8 bases and J 0 bases; bases outside gene matches: 9. CDR3 length: 17 amino acids. The CDR3, as DNA: TGCGCCAGCGCAACTAGACTAGCGGGGGTGAGCACAGATACGCAGTATTTT. Protein product: CASATRLAGVSTDTQYF.

This clonotype showed up just a few times. The chain is built from TRBV4-3 and TRBJ2-3, with unresolved D. This CDR3 comprises 13 residues. CDR1 and CDR2 (germline): LGHNA, YSLEER. V was cut by 4 bases and J by 4 bases, with 9 bases left in between. The CDR3 is CASSLTTSDTQYF. As DNA, the CDR3 is TGCGCCAGCAGCCTGACCACCTCAGATACGCAGTATTTT.

The V gene is TRBV7-9, the J gene TRBJ1-2; TRBD1 might be the D (6 bases). V gave up 5 bases and J gave up 7 bases, with 14 bases separating them. CDR3 length: 13 amino acids. Germline V lookup: CDR1 SEHNR, CDR2 FQNEAQ (reference sequence). As DNA, the CDR3 is TGTGCCAGCAGCGACTACAGGGAAAGTGGCTACACCTTC. Translation gives CASSDYRESGYTF.